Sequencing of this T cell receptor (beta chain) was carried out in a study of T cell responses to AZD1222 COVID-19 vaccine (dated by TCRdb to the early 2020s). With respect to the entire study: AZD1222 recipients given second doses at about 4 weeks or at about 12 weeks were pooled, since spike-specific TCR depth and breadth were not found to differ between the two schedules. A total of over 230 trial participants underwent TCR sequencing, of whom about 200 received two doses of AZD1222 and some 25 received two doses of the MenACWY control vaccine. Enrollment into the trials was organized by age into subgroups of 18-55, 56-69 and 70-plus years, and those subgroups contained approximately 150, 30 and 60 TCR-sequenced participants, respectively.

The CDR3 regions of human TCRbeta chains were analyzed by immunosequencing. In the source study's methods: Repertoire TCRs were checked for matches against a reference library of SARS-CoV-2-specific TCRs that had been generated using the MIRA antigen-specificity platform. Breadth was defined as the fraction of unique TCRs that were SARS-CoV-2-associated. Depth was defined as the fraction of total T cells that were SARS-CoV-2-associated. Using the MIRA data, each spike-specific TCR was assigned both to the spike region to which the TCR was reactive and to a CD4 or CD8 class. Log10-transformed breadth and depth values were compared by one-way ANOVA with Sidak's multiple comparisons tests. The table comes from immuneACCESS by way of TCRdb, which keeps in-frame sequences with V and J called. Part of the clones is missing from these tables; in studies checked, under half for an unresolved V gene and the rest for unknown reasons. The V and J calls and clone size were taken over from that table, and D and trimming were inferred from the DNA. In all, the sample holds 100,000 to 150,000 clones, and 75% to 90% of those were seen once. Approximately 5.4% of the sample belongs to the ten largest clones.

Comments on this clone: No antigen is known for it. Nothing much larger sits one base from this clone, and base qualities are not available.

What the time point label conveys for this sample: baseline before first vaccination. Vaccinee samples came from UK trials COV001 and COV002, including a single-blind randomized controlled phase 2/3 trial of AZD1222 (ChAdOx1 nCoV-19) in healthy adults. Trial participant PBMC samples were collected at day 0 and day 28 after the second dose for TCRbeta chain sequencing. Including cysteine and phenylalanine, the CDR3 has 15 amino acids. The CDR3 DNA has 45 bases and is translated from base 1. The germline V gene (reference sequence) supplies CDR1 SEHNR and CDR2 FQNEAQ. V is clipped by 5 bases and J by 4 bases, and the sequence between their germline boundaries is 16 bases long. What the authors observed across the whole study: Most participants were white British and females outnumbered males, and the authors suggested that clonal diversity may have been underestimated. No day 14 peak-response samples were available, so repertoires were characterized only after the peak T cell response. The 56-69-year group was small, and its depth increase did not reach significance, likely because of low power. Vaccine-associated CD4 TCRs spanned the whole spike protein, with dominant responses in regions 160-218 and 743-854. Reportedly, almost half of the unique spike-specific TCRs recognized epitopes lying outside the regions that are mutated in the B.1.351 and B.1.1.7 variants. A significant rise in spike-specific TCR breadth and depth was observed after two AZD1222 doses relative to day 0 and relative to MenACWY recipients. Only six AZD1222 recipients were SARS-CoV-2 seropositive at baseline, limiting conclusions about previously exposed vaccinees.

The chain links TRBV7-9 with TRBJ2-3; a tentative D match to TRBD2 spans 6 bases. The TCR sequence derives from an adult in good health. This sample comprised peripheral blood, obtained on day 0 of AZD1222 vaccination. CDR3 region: CASSQNGGAPDTQYF. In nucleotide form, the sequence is TGTGCCAGCAGCCAGAACGGGGGAGCCCCAGATACGCAGTATTTT.